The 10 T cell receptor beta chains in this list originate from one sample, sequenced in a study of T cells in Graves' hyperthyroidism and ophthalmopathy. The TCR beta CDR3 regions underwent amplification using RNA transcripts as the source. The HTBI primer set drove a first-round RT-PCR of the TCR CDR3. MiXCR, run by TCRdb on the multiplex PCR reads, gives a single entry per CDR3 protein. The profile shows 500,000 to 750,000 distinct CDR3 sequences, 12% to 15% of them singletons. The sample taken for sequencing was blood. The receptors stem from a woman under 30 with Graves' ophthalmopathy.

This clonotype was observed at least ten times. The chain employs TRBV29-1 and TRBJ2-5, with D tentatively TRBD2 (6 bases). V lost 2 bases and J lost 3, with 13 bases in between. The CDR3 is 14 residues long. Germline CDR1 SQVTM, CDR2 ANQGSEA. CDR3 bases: TGCAGCGTTGAACTGGGGGGAGAGAAAGAGACCCAGTACTTC. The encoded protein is CSVELGGEKETQYF.

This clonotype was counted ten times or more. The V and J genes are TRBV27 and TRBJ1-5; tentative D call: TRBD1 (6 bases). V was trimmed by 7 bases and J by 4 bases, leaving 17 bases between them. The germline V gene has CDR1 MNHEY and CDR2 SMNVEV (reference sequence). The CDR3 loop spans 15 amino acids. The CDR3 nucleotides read TGTGCCAGCACAGACCGGGGGGCTCCTAATCAGCCCCAGCATTTT. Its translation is CASTDRGAPNQPQHF.

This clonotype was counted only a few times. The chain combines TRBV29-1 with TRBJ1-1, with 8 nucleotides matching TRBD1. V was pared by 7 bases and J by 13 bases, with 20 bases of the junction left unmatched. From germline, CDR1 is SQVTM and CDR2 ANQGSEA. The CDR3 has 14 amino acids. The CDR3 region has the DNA TGCAGCGCAAATCTGGACAGGGTATTGTCCGGGGTTTTCTTT. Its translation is CSANLDRVLSGVFF.

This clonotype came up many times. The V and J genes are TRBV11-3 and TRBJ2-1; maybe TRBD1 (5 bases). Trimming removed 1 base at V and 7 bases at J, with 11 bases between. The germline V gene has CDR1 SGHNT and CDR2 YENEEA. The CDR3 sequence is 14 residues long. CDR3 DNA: TGTGCCAGCAGCTTAGGGCCTACAGGAAATGAGCAGTTCTTC. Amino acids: CASSLGPTGNEQFF.

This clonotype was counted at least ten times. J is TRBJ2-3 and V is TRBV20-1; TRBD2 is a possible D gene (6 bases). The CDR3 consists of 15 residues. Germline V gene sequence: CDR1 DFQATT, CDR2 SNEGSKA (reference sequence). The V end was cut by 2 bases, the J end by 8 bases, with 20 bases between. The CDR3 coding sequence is TGCAGTGCTAGACGACGGGGGATCCAACCCGCTACGCAGTATTTT. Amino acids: CSARRRGIQPATQYF.

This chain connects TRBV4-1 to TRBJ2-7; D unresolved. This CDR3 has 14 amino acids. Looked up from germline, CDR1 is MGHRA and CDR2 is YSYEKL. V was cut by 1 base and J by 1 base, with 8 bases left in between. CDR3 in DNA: TGCGCCAGCAGCCAAGCGCCAGGTTCCTACGAGCAGTACTTC. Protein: CASSQAPGSYEQYF.

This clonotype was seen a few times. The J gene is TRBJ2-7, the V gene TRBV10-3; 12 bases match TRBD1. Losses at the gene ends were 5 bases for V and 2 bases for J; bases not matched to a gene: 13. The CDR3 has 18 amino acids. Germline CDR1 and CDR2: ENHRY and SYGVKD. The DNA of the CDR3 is TGTGCCATCAGTTCCGGGACAGGGGGCGGGAGGGCCCCCTACGAGCAGTACTTC. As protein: CAISSGTGGGRAPYEQYF.

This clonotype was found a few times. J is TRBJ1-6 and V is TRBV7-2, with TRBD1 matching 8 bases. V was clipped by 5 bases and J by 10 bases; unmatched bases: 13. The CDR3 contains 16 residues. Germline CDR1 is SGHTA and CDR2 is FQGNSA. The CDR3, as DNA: TGTGCCAGCAGCCCCCTACCCCAGGGGGCCGGCTCACCCCTCCACTTT. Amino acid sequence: CASSPLPQGAGSPLHF.

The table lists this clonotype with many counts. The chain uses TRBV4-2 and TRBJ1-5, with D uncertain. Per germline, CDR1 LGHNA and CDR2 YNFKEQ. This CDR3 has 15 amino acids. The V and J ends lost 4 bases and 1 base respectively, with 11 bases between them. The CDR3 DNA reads TGTGCCAGCAGCCTAGAGGACCCGAGCAATCAGCCCCAGCATTTT. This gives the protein CASSLEDPSNQPQHF.

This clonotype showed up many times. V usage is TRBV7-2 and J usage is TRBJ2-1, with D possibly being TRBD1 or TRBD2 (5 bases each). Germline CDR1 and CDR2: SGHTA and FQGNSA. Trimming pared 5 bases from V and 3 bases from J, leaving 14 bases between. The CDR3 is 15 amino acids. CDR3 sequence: CASSRGVRGYNEQFF. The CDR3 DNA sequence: TGTGCCAGCAGCAGGGGAGTCCGGGGCTACAATGAGCAGTTCTTC.